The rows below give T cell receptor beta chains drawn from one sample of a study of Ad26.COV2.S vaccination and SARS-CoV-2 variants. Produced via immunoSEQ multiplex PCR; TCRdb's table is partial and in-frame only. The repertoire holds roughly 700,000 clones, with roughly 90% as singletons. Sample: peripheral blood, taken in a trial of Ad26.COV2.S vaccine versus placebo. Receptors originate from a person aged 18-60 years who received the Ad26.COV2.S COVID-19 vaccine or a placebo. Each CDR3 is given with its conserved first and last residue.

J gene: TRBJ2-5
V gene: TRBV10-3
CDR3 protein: CAISEAPGLAGTYQETQYF

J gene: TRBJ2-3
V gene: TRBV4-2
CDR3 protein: CASSQKGGPITDTQYF

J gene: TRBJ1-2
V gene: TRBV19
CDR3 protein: CASSMITTNGLHGYTF

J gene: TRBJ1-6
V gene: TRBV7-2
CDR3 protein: CASSHRVGNSPLHF

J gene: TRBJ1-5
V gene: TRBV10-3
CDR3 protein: CAIICWQGNQPQHF

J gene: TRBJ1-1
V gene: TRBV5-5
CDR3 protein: CASSPHSLVNTEAFF

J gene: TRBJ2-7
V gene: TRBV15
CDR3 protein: CATSRDRTGSSYEQYF

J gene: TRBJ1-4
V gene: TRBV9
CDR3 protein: CASSVDRGNEKLFF

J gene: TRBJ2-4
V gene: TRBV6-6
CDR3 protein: CASSLDRVAKNIQYF

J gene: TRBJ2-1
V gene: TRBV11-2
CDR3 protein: CASSLGYNEQFF

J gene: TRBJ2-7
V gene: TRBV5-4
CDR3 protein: CASSGTARGSYEQYF

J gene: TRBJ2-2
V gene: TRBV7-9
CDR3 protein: CASRRSGSNTGELFF

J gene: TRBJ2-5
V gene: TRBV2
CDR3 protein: CASRLGLAEQETQYF

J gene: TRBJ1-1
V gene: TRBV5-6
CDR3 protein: CASSWGSAEAFF

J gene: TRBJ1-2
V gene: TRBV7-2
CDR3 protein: CASSTAGAAGGGYTF

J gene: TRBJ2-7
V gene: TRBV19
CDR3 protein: CASSPERERYEQYF

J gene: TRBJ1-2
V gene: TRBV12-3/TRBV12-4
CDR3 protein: CASSLGQGWGYTF

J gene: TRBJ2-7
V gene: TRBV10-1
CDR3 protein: CASSPRTGGSHYEQYF

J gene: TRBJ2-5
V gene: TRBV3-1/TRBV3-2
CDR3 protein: CASSLGTGGETQYF

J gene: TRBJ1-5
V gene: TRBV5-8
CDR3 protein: CASSFGRRGGNQPQHF

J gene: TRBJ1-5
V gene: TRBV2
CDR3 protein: CASTPFRDRGRSQPQHF

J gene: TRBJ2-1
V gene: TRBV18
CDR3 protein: CASSPTGQSSYNEQFF

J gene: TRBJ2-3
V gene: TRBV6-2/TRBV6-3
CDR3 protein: CASSYSIASGGAATDTQYF

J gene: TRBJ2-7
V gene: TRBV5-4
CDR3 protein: CASSPGTSGGFSYEQYF

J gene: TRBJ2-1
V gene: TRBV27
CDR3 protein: CASSLEGASNEQFF

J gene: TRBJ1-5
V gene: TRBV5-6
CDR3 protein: CASSPGILNQPQHF

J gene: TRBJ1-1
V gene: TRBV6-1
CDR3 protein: CASSEHIRGRATEAFF

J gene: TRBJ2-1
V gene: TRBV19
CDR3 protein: CASSPMGSVYNEQFF

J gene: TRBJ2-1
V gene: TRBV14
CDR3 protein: CASSTGEGFLEQFF

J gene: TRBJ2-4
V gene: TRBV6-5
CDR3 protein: CASSIGQGRNIQYF

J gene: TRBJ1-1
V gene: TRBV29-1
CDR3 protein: CSVEEWQGGTEAFF

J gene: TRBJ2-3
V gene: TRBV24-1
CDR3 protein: CATSDLPTVTDTQYF

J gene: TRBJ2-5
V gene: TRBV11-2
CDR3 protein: CASSQTGGRETQYF

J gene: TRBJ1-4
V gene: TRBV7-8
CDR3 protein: CASSLSQGGEKLFF

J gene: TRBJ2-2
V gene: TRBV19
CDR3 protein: CASSRSGNTGELFF

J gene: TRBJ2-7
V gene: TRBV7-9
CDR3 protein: CASSPQALEQYF

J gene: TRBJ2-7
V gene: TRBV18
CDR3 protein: CASSSLGDPSYEQYF

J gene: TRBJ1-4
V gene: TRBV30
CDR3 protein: CAWNPGEGKLFF

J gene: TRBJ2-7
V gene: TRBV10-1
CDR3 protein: CASSPGTSGRAFPYEQYF

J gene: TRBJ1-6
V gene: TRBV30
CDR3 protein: CAWSVPQASYNSPLHF

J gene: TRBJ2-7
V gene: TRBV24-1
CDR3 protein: CATSDPLLGQYF

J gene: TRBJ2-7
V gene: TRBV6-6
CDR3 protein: CASSVRTSAFNEQYF

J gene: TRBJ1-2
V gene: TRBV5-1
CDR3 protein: CASRSGTVGIGYTF

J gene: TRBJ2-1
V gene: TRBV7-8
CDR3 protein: CASSRDYSSAYNEQFF

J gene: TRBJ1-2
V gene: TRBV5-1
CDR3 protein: CASSPGPGVYGYTF

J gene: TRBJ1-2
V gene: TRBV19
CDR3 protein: CASRYARTANYGYTF

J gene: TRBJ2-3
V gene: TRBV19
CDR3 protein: CASKNRGITDTQYF

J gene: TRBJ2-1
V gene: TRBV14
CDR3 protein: CASSLPGSLSYNEQFF

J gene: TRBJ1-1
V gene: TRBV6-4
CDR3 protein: CASSQQMNTEAFF

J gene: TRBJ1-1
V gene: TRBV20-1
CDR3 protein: CSASPLSHGGNTEAFF

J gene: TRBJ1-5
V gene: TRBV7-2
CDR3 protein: CASSLYRGKDQPQHF